The 32 T cell receptor beta chains in this list originate from one sample, sequenced in a study of Tregs in tolerant kidney transplant recipients (dated 2019 in TCRdb). Library preparation used the immunoSEQ multiplex PCR assay. The clones in this table, taken by TCRdb from immuneACCESS, are in-frame only. Not every clone is retained; where verified, under half of the shortfall comes from an unresolved V gene, and the cause of the rest is unknown. This sample holds tens of thousands of clones; about 90% were observed only once. The ten most abundant clones make up 0.55% to 0.85% of the sample. Sequences were obtained from Tregs from blood. The receptors originated from a human donor in good health.

With regard to this clone: The junction and the germline gene differ at one end; a read error may be behind it. The rearrangement links TRBV7-9 to TRBJ1-2; 7 nucleotides align to TRBD1. The CDR3 contains 12 residues. Germline assignment: CDR1 SEHNR and CDR2 FQNEAQ (reference sequence). CDR3 nucleotides: TGTGCCAGCAGCCAGAGGGACAGCGAAGCATCCTTC. The encoded protein is CASSQRDSEASF.

This chain uses TRBV2 with TRBJ2-5, with D uncertain. V dropped 7 bases and J dropped 2 bases, with 11 bases sitting between them. Germline lookup yields CDR1 SNHLY and CDR2 FYNNEI. CDR3 size: 13 residues. The CDR3 nucleotides are TGTGCCAGCAAGGGCAGCTCACAAGAGACCCAGTACTTC. Protein product: CASKGSSQETQYF.

This clone is a singleton in its sample. The chain uses TRBV6-5 and TRBJ1-1; D unclear. V was cut by 1 base and J by 0 bases, with 9 bases left in between. Germline V CDR1 and CDR2: MNHEY, SVGAGI. The CDR3 runs 15 residues. CDR3 amino acids: CASSYLGSLNTEAFF. Written as DNA, the CDR3 is TGTGCCAGCAGTTACTTGGGCAGTCTGAACACTGAAGCTTTCTTT.

The rearrangement joins TRBV5-1 to TRBJ2-6; D tentatively reads TRBD1 or TRBD2 (6 bases each). The CDR3 is 19 residues long. V lost 4 bases, J lost 1 base, and 21 bases lay in between. Germline CDR1 and CDR2: SGHRS and YFSETQ. The CDR3 here is CASSGLQGTRLSGANVLTF. In DNA, the CDR3 is TGCGCCAGCAGCGGACTACAGGGAACACGCCTTTCTGGGGCCAACGTCCTGACTTTC.

This clone was detected a few times. The chain links TRBV18 to TRBJ1-5; D is undetermined. The germline CDR1 and CDR2 sequences are KGHSH and LQKENI. The CDR3 loop spans 13 amino acids. V lost 6 bases and J lost 0, with 6 bases in between. The chain's CDR3 is CASSRDSNQPQHF. The CDR3 nucleotides are TGTGCCAGCTCCCGGGATAGCAATCAGCCCCAGCATTTT. Supplemented by reference TRBV18 and TRBJ1-5, the full variable domain reads NAGVMQNPRHLVRRRGQEARLRCSPMKGHSHVYWYRQLPEEGLKFMVYLQKENIIDESGMPKERFSAEFPKEGPSILRIQQVVRGDSAAYFCASSRDSNQPQHFGDGTRLSIL.

V and J are TRBV2 and TRBJ1-5, with a weak D call TRBD1 (5 bases). This CDR3 is built from 14 residues. The V end lost 4 bases, the J end lost 9 bases, and 16 bases lay between the germline ends. The germline gives CDR1 SNHLY, CDR2 FYNNEI. Here the CDR3 DNA reads TGTGCCAGCAGTGGGATGCGGGGCCCTAGGCCCCAGCATTTT. Translating it yields CASSGMRGPRPQHF.

The chain employs TRBV11-2 and TRBJ1-1; 7 positions agree with TRBD1. CDR1 SGHAT and CDR2 FQNNGV come from the germline V gene. With 6 bases clipped from V and 5 bases from J, the junction kept 6 bases outside the gene matches. The CDR3 loop spans 13 amino acids. The CDR3 bases are TGTGCCAGCAGTTCAGGGGGTTCGACTGAAGCTTTCTTT. It encodes CASSSGGSTEAFF.

The gene calls are TRBV5-8 and TRBJ2-5, with TRBD2 matching 14 bases. The CDR3 length is 17 residues. CDR1 and CDR2 (germline): SGHTS, YDEGEE. With 3 bases clipped from V and 4 bases from J, the junction kept 8 bases outside the gene matches. This CDR3 reads CASSWRTSGRRRETQYF. The CDR3 DNA sequence: TGTGCCAGCAGCTGGCGGACTAGCGGGAGGAGGAGAGAGACCCAGTACTTC.

The chain employs TRBV19 and TRBJ1-1; D is ambiguous. The V end lost 3 bases, the J end lost 2 bases, and 10 bases lay between the germline ends. The CDR3 is 14 residues long. CDR1 and CDR2 from the germline V gene are LNHDA and SQIVND (reference sequence). The CDR3 nucleotides are TGTGCCAGTAGTATGTGGAGCCGTAACACTGAAGCTTTCTTT. It encodes CASSMWSRNTEAFF.

The chain couples TRBV11-2 to TRBJ2-5; D is ambiguous. Between the trimmed V and J ends, which lost 5 bases and 4 bases, there was a span of 17 bases. CDR3 length: 15 residues. The germline V gene encodes CDR1 SGHAT and CDR2 FQNNGV. The CDR3 here is CASSGQLRAGETQYF. The CDR3 coding sequence is TGTGCCAGCAGCGGTCAGCTCAGAGCCGGAGAGACCCAGTACTTC.

A word on this clone: Other nucleotide sequences from this sample produce the same CDR3. The chain's CDR3 is CASSSGQGRNEQYF. In DNA form, the CDR3 reads TGTGCCAGCTCATCCGGACAGGGGAGGAACGAGCAGTACTTC. V usage is TRBV18 and J usage is TRBJ2-7; TRBD1 aligns across 9 bases. Looked up from germline, CDR1 is KGHSH and CDR2 is LQKENI. There are 14 residues in the CDR3. Losses at the gene ends were 5 bases for V and 5 bases for J; bases not matched to a gene: 7.

The chain joins TRBV6-1 to TRBJ2-7, with D unresolved. Germline lookup yields CDR1 MNHNS and CDR2 SASEGT. The ends were cut back, 0 bases at V and 4 bases at J, with 10 bases in the middle. This CDR3 comprises 14 residues. The CDR3 reads CASSEALYAYEQYF. The CDR3 bases are TGTGCCAGCAGTGAAGCCCTTTACGCTTACGAGCAGTACTTC.

For the CDR3, the DNA is TGTGCCACCAGCGTCAGACCGGGACAGGGAACCTCAACTAATGAAAAACTGTTTTTT. Its protein product is CATSVRPGQGTSTNEKLFF. This chain connects TRBV15 to TRBJ1-4, with 9 bases fitting TRBD1. The CDR3 runs to 19 residues. Germline V gives CDR1 LNHNV, CDR2 YYDKDF (reference sequence). V trimming: 5 bases; J trimming: 0 bases; junction bases outside the gene matches: 13.

The sample holds one count of this clone. V usage is TRBV7-9 and J usage is TRBJ2-6, with a possible D match to TRBD1 (5 bases). The V gene lost 5 bases and the J gene lost 0 bases, with 14 bases spanning the gap. CDR3 length equals 17 residues. The germline CDR1 and CDR2 sequences are SEHNR and FQNEAQ (reference sequence). The chain's CDR3 is CASSATRVSSGANVLTF. The CDR3, as DNA: TGTGCCAGCAGCGCGACCAGGGTGTCCTCTGGGGCCAACGTCCTGACTTTC.

This rearrangement joins TRBV6-5 to TRBJ1-2; D is undetermined. Germline V gene data show CDR1 as MNHEY and CDR2 as SVGAGI. V was pared by 2 bases and J by 2 bases, with 6 bases between. CDR3 length: 13 residues. CDR3 DNA: TGTGCCAGCAGTTACCTCGGGAACTATGGCTACACCTTC. Translated: CASSYLGNYGYTF.

This chain uses TRBV6-1 with TRBJ2-7; D call uncertain. CDR1 is MNHNS and CDR2 is SASEGT in the germline V gene. The germline V and J ends were trimmed by 7 bases and 3 bases, with 10 bases remaining between them. This CDR3 comprises 12 residues. CDR3 protein: CASTLEGYEQYF. CDR3 bases: TGTGCCAGCACCCTCGAAGGCTACGAGCAGTACTTC.

V usage is TRBV4-1 and J usage is TRBJ2-3; TRBD2 might be the D (6 bases). The V gene lost 7 bases and the J gene lost 4 bases, with 21 bases spanning the gap. CDR1 is MGHRA and CDR2 is YSYEKL in the germline V gene. This CDR3 spans 16 amino acids. The CDR3 sequence is CASNSHLADGADTQYF. The CDR3 bases are TGCGCCAGCAACTCTCACTTAGCGGATGGGGCAGATACGCAGTATTTT.

The CDR3 coding sequence is TGTGCCAGCAGGAAAGCGGGGGACTCCTACGAGCAGTACTTC. Translation gives CASRKAGDSYEQYF. The rearrangement joins TRBV6-5 to TRBJ2-7, with 8 bases that match TRBD2. The CDR3 consists of 14 residues. The V gene end was trimmed by 6 bases and the J gene end by 0 bases; junction bases not matched to a gene: 4. Germline loops: CDR1 MNHEY, CDR2 SVGAGI.

The CDR3 loop is CASSSPPAGEQYF. DNA for the CDR3: TGTGCCAGCAGCTCCCCCCCCGCAGGCGAGCAGTACTTC. This chain connects TRBV28 to TRBJ2-7, with D uncertain. V lost 6 bases, J lost 6 bases, and 15 bases lay in between. Germline loops: CDR1 MDHEN, CDR2 SYDVKM. The CDR3 runs 13 residues.

V usage is TRBV5-1 and J usage is TRBJ1-3; D not resolved. V lost 0 bases to trimming and J lost 3 bases, with 10 bases between them. CDR1 and CDR2 from the germline V gene are SGHRS and YFSETQ. The CDR3 length is 15 residues. CDR3 region: CASSLGLALGNTIYF. The CDR3 DNA follows: TGCGCCAGCAGCTTGGGTTTGGCACTTGGAAACACCATATATTTT.

The V and J genes are TRBV7-5 and TRBJ1-1. TRBV7-5 is a documented pseudogene. The CDR3 is 17 residues long. The CDR3 DNA is TGTGCCAGAAGCTTATGGGCAGGGAGAGAACTGGACACTGAAGCTTTCTTT. Translation gives CARSLWAGRELDTEAFF.

CDR3 residues: CASTFTGDGLETQYF. The CDR3 coding sequence is TGTGCCAGCACCTTTACTGGGGACGGCTTAGAGACCCAGTACTTC. V usage is TRBV6-1 and J usage is TRBJ2-5, with D tentatively TRBD1 or TRBD2 (5 bases each). V was cut by 7 bases and J by 4 bases, with 19 bases left in between. Germline CDR1 is MNHNS and CDR2 is SASEGT. This CDR3 has 15 residues.

This clone was recorded once. In nucleotides, the CDR3 is TGTGCCAGCAGCCCCGGGACAGGGAATCTCTACGAGCAGTACTTC. It encodes CASSPGTGNLYEQYF. V is TRBV11-2 and J is TRBJ2-7, with 9 bases fitting TRBD1. Germline CDR1 reads SGHAT; CDR2 reads FQNNGV. V gave up 5 bases and J gave up 3 bases; unmatched junction bases: 8. The CDR3 length is 15 residues.

V gene TRBV2 combines with J gene TRBJ2-7, with 11 bases lining up with TRBD2. The CDR3 has 14 residues. With 7 bases clipped from V and 7 bases from J, the junction kept 9 bases outside the gene matches. Germline V lookup: CDR1 SNHLY, CDR2 FYNNEI. CDR3 DNA: TGTGCCAGCAAGGAGCGGACTAGCGGGCAGGAGCAGTACTTC. Translation: CASKERTSGQEQYF.

The V gene is TRBV5-4, the J gene TRBJ2-3; TRBD1 aligns across 7 bases. The CDR3 sequence is 14 residues long. V shed 0 bases, J shed 4 bases, and the junction held 2 bases outside the gene matches. The V gene's germline CDR1 is SGHNT and CDR2 YYREEE (reference sequence). This CDR3 reads CASSLEGAADTQYF. Written as DNA, the CDR3 is TGTGCCAGCAGCTTGGAGGGGGCTGCAGATACGCAGTATTTT.

This rearrangement joins TRBV2 to TRBJ1-5; no reliable D call. V was pared by 3 bases and J by 5 bases, with 8 bases between. The CDR3 covers 13 residues. The germline gives CDR1 SNHLY, CDR2 FYNNEI. This CDR3 is CASSDRVDQPQHF. CDR3 bases: TGTGCCAGCAGTGATAGGGTGGATCAGCCCCAGCATTTT.

This clone has just one count. The V call is TRBV18, the J call TRBJ1-2, with D tentatively TRBD1 (6 bases). CDR1 is KGHSH and CDR2 is LQKENI in the germline V gene. The CDR3 is 16 amino acids. Trimming took off 3 bases at V and 0 bases at J, with 14 bases between the two ends. The CDR3 protein is CASSPTVGATNYGYTF. The CDR3 bases are TGTGCCAGCTCACCCACCGTGGGGGCGACTAACTATGGCTACACCTTC.

V gene TRBV29-1 combines with J gene TRBJ1-2, with D maybe TRBD1 (5 bases). With 5 bases removed from V and 8 bases from J, the gap between germline ends came to 15 bases. Germline CDR1 SQVTM, CDR2 ANQGSEA. The CDR3 runs 12 residues. CDR3 residues: CSVWVGRGGYTF. CDR3 nucleotides: TGCAGCGTTTGGGTGGGAAGGGGAGGCTACACCTTC.

The chain has TRBV12-5 and TRBJ2-1, with TRBD1 identical over 8 bases. The V gene's germline CDR1 is LGHNT and CDR2 FRNRAP. This CDR3 spans 13 amino acids. J gave up 6 bases and V 6 bases, and 4 bases lay outside the gene matches. CDR3 sequence: CASGRTGPNEQFF. The CDR3, as DNA: TGTGCTAGTGGGAGGACAGGGCCCAATGAGCAGTTCTTC.

The chain couples TRBV9 to TRBJ2-2; 12 positions match TRBD2. Germline V gene data show CDR1 as SGDLS and CDR2 as YYNGEE. This CDR3 contains 18 residues. V shed 0 bases, J shed 4 bases, and the junction held 7 bases outside the gene matches. The chain's CDR3 is CASSVEGTSGPFTGELFF. CDR3 nucleotide sequence: TGTGCCAGCAGCGTAGAGGGGACTAGCGGGCCGTTCACCGGGGAGCTGTTTTTT.

This rearrangement joins TRBV4-2 to TRBJ1-1; D is perhaps TRBD1 (6 bases). The CDR3 loop spans 14 amino acids. Germline assignment: CDR1 LGHNA and CDR2 YNFKEQ. V lost 4 bases, J lost 0 bases, and 9 bases lay in between. DNA for the CDR3: TGTGCCAGCAGCCGGGACAAGGTGAACACTGAAGCTTTCTTT. This encodes CASSRDKVNTEAFF.

This clone has only one observation. This rearrangement joins TRBV19 to TRBJ2-6; D is perhaps TRBD1 (6 bases). CDR1 LNHDA and CDR2 SQIVND come from the germline V gene (reference sequence). Trimming shortened V by 1 base and J by 3 bases, and 7 bases separated the two germline ends. CDR3 size: 15 residues. The CDR3 DNA is TGTGCCAGTAGTATAGGGGGGCTTGGGGCCAACGTCCTGACTTTC. Protein sequence: CASSIGGLGANVLTF.